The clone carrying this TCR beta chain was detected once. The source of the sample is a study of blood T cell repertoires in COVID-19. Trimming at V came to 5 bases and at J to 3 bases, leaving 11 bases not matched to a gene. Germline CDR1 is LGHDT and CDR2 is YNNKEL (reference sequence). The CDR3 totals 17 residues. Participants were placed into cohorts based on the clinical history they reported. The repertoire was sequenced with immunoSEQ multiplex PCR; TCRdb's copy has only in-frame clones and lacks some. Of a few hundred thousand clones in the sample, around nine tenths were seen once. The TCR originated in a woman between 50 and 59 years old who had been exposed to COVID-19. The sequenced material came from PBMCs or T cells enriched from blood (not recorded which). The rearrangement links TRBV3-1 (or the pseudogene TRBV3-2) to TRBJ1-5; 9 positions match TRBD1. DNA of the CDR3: TGTGCCAGCAGCGTTTCCGGACAGGGGATTGTCAATCAGCCCCAGCATTTT. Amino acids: CASSVSGQGIVNQPQHF.